The rows below give T cell receptor beta chains drawn from one sample of a study of CD8 T cells in Susac syndrome. TCRdb recomputed calls from the immunoSEQ multiplex PCR reads with MiXCR, one row per CDR3 protein. Of about 120,000 distinct CDR3 sequences in the sample, approximately 94% were seen once. Sequenced: CD4+ T cells from PBMCs. These receptors all come from a human donor in good health. Each CDR3 is given with its conserved first and last residue. Each record gives: D gene, J gene, V gene, clone size, CDR3 DNA, CDR3 protein. The D gene is left open where the match is weak. Where a row states a size, it is once, few, many or the class of an expanded clone; other rows omit it.

D: TRBD1
J: TRBJ2-5
V: TRBV6-5
size: NA
DNA: TGTGCCAGCAGAAAACAGGGGGCCGGGGAGACCCAGTACTTC
CDR3: CASRKQGAGETQYF

D: TRBD1
J: TRBJ1-1
V: TRBV6-2/TRBV6-3
size: NA
DNA: TGTGCCAGCAGTTCGGACAGGGGACTCGGAGCTTTCTTT
CDR3: CASSSDRGLGAFF

D: TRBD1
J: TRBJ1-1
V: TRBV7-2
size: NA
DNA: TGTGCCAGCAACCGGGACAGGGCAGGACGAGCTTTCTTT
CDR3: CASNRDRAGRAFF

D: NA
J: TRBJ2-5
V: TRBV6-2/TRBV6-3
size: NA
DNA: TGTGCCAGCACCAACCGACTAGGTGGGGAGACCCAGTACTTC
CDR3: CASTNRLGGETQYF

D: NA
J: TRBJ2-3
V: TRBV7-2
size: NA
DNA: TGTGCCAGCAGCCTTACTAGCTATACGACAGATACGCAGTATTTT
CDR3: CASSLTSYTTDTQYF

D: TRBD2
J: TRBJ2-7
V: TRBV19
size: NA
DNA: TGTGCCAGTAGAGAACTAGCGGGAGCGATCTCCGAGCAGTACTTC
CDR3: CASRELAGAISEQYF

D: NA
J: TRBJ1-1
V: TRBV30
size: NA
DNA: TGTGCCTGGAGTCCCTCCGACTATGAAGCTTTCTTT
CDR3: CAWSPSDYEAFF

D: TRBD2
J: TRBJ2-3
V: TRBV7-3
size: NA
DNA: TGTGCCAGCAGCAGACGACTAGCGGGAGTTACAGATACGCAGTATTTT
CDR3: CASSRRLAGVTDTQYF

D: NA
J: TRBJ2-4
V: TRBV5-1
size: NA
DNA: TGCGCCAGCAGCCGGGGGACCGGGCAGATAAACATTCAGTACTTC
CDR3: CASSRGTGQINIQYF

D: NA
J: TRBJ2-3
V: TRBV18
size: NA
DNA: TGTGCCAGCTCGGTACAGAGATTCACAGATACGCAGTATTTT
CDR3: CASSVQRFTDTQYF

D: NA
J: TRBJ2-1
V: TRBV28
size: NA
DNA: TGTGCCAGCAGTTTGGTGGGGCGCTACAATGAGCAGTTCTTC
CDR3: CASSLVGRYNEQFF

D: NA
J: TRBJ1-5
V: TRBV6-1
size: NA
DNA: TGTGCCAGCAGTGACGGGGGGGGGTATCAGCCCCAGCATTTT
CDR3: CASSDGGGYQPQHF

D: NA
J: TRBJ1-1
V: TRBV5-6
size: NA
DNA: TGTGCCAGCAGCTTGCGCGTGGGTGCAGGTATGAACACTGAAGCTTTCTTT
CDR3: CASSLRVGAGMNTEAFF

D: TRBD2
J: TRBJ2-5
V: TRBV5-1
size: NA
DNA: TGCGCCAGCAGCCCCCGGACTAGCGGGAGGGCCGGGCAAGAGACCCAGTACTTC
CDR3: CASSPRTSGRAGQETQYF

D: NA
J: TRBJ1-5
V: TRBV20-1
size: NA
DNA: TGCAGTGCCAGAGGCCGTCATAGCAATCAGCCCCAGCATTTT
CDR3: CSARGRHSNQPQHF

D: NA
J: TRBJ1-6
V: TRBV6-5
size: NA
DNA: TGTGCCAGCAGTTACAAGCAGGGAGGTTCACCCCTCCACTTT
CDR3: CASSYKQGGSPLHF

D: NA
J: TRBJ1-2
V: TRBV5-1
size: NA
DNA: TGCGCCAGCAGCTCAAGGGGGGAGAATGGCTACACCTTC
CDR3: CASSSRGENGYTF

D: NA
J: TRBJ2-5
V: TRBV12-3/TRBV12-4
size: NA
DNA: TGTGCCAGCAGTTTGACTAGATGGGAGACCCAGTACTTC
CDR3: CASSLTRWETQYF

D: NA
J: TRBJ1-1
V: TRBV7-9
size: NA
DNA: TGTGCCGGGACTGGGGGCGTAGGGACTGAAGCTTTCTTT
CDR3: CAGTGGVGTEAFF

D: TRBD1
J: TRBJ1-2
V: TRBV18
size: NA
DNA: TGTGCCAGCTCACCAACAGGGGGCAACTATGGCTACACCTTC
CDR3: CASSPTGGNYGYTF

D: NA
J: TRBJ2-1
V: TRBV5-6
size: NA
DNA: TGTGCCAGCAGCTTGGTGTCGGGTCTCCCCTACAATGAGCAGTTCTTC
CDR3: CASSLVSGLPYNEQFF

D: NA
J: TRBJ2-4
V: TRBV5-1
size: NA
DNA: TGCGCCAGCAGCTTGGAAGACATTCAGTACTTC
CDR3: CASSLEDIQYF

D: NA
J: TRBJ1-2
V: TRBV27
size: NA
DNA: TGTGCCAGAGCTCCAGCATTAAACTATGGCTACACCTTC
CDR3: CARAPALNYGYTF

D: TRBD1
J: TRBJ1-1
V: TRBV25-1
size: NA
DNA: TGTGCCAGTACGACAGGGAATAGGGCAGCTTTCTTT
CDR3: CASTTGNRAAFF

D: NA
J: TRBJ2-5
V: TRBV29-1
size: NA
DNA: TGCAGCGGCGGAAGGGAAGGAGAGACCCAGTACTTC
CDR3: CSGGREGETQYF

D: NA
J: TRBJ1-1
V: TRBV30
size: NA
DNA: TGTGCCTGGGACCAGAAACAGGCAAGCACTGAAGCTTTCTTT
CDR3: CAWDQKQASTEAFF

D: NA
J: TRBJ2-3
V: TRBV28
size: NA
DNA: TGTGCCATGCGCAGGCCTGGCACAGATACGCAGTATTTT
CDR3: CAMRRPGTDTQYF

D: TRBD1
J: TRBJ2-3
V: TRBV9
size: once
DNA: TGTGCCAGCAGCGTATCGGCGGGACAGGGTGAAGATACGCAGTATTTT
CDR3: CASSVSAGQGEDTQYF

D: NA
J: TRBJ1-5
V: TRBV2
size: NA
DNA: TGTGCCAGCAGTGGGGGGGGGACTGTGAATCAGCCCCAGCATTTT
CDR3: CASSGGGTVNQPQHF

D: NA
J: TRBJ2-7
V: TRBV19
size: NA
DNA: TGTGCCAGTTCAGCCGGGACCACCTACGAGCAGTACTTC
CDR3: CASSAGTTYEQYF

D: NA
J: TRBJ2-5
V: TRBV23-1
size: once
DNA: TGCGCCAGCAGTCAATCGGAAGTGACTAGACGAGAGACCCAGTACTTC
CDR3: CASSQSEVTRRETQYF

D: TRBD2
J: TRBJ2-7
V: TRBV3-1
size: NA
DNA: TGTGCCAGCAGCCAAGAGTCTAGCGGTTGGACCTACGAGCAGTACTTC
CDR3: CASSQESSGWTYEQYF

D: TRBD2
J: TRBJ2-3
V: TRBV7-2
size: NA
DNA: TGTGCCAGCAGCTCGAGCGGGAGGGCCACAGATACGCAGTATTTT
CDR3: CASSSSGRATDTQYF

D: NA
J: TRBJ2-5
V: TRBV2
size: once
DNA: TGTGCCAGCAGTCTAATCTCCGGGACCCAGTACTTC
CDR3: CASSLISGTQYF

D: NA
J: TRBJ2-1
V: TRBV3-1
size: few
DNA: TGTGCCAGCAGCCAAGATTCGGGCAATGAGCAGTTCTTC
CDR3: CASSQDSGNEQFF

D: TRBD1
J: TRBJ2-7
V: TRBV27
size: NA
DNA: TGTGCCAGCAGTTTAAGGGGACAGGGGCGGCACGAGCAGTACTTC
CDR3: CASSLRGQGRHEQYF

D: NA
J: TRBJ1-2
V: TRBV29-1
size: NA
DNA: TGCAGCGTTGAGGAGGATGGCTACACCTTC
CDR3: CSVEEDGYTF

D: TRBD2
J: TRBJ2-1
V: TRBV5-1
size: NA
DNA: TGCGCCAGCAGCATTGGACTAGCGACATACAATGAGCAGTTCTTC
CDR3: CASSIGLATYNEQFF

D: TRBD1
J: TRBJ2-3
V: TRBV6-2/TRBV6-3
size: NA
DNA: TGTGCCAGCAGTTACGATCCCAGGGGGCGCGAGGAGGCAGATACGCAGTATTTT
CDR3: CASSYDPRGREEADTQYF